Listed below are T cell receptor beta chains from one sample, sequenced in a study of glioma-infiltrating T cells after dendritic cell vaccination. Libraries were prepared by immunoSEQ multiplex PCR; TCRdb keeps only in-frame clonotypes and omits some of them. The data contain about 82,000 clones, about 90% of them singletons. Source: blood, taken before dendritic cell vaccination. These receptors all stem from a human donor with glioblastoma. The CDR3 runs from the conserved cysteine through the conserved F or W. A D gene is named only where the DNA matches it firmly. Clone size is shown for a subset of rows, as once, few, many or a class of expanded clone.

CDR3 DNA: TGCGCCAGCAGCCTGCTACAAACAGCTTACTCTGGAAACACCATATATTTT
CDR3 protein: CASSLLQTAYSGNTIYF
clone size: .
V gene: TRBV4-1
D gene: .
J gene: TRBJ1-3

CDR3 DNA: TGTGCCAGCAGCTTAGAACTCATGGATGAGCAGTTCTTC
CDR3 protein: CASSLELMDEQFF
clone size: .
V gene: TRBV11-2
D gene: .
J gene: TRBJ2-1

CDR3 DNA: TGTGCCACCAGTGAGCCTACACAGAGTCGATACACTGAAGCTTTCTTT
CDR3 protein: CATSEPTQSRYTEAFF
clone size: .
V gene: TRBV15
D gene: .
J gene: TRBJ1-1

CDR3 DNA: TGTGCCAGCAAAGGGGTTACAGATACGCAGTATTTT
CDR3 protein: CASKGVTDTQYF
clone size: .
V gene: TRBV5-6
D gene: .
J gene: TRBJ2-3

CDR3 DNA: TGCGCCAGCAGCTCCGCTAGCATGGGGTTCTATGGCTACACCTTC
CDR3 protein: CASSSASMGFYGYTF
clone size: .
V gene: TRBV5-1
D gene: .
J gene: TRBJ1-2

CDR3 DNA: TGCAGCGTTGAAGACTTCACGGTTTCTGGAAACACCATATATTTT
CDR3 protein: CSVEDFTVSGNTIYF
clone size: .
V gene: TRBV29-1
D gene: .
J gene: TRBJ1-3

CDR3 DNA: TGTGCCAGCAGTACAGGCAGTAATTCACCCCTCCACTTT
CDR3 protein: CASSTGSNSPLHF
clone size: few
V gene: TRBV6-6
D gene: .
J gene: TRBJ1-6

CDR3 DNA: TGTGCCAGCAGCTTAGGAGACTATGGCTACACCTTC
CDR3 protein: CASSLGDYGYTF
clone size: once
V gene: TRBV7-9
D gene: .
J gene: TRBJ1-2

CDR3 DNA: TGTGCCAGCCGTGACAGAGAGTATGGCTACACCTTC
CDR3 protein: CASRDREYGYTF
clone size: .
V gene: TRBV27
D gene: .
J gene: TRBJ1-2

CDR3 DNA: TGTGCCAGCAGATCGCAAGGGACTTCTTATGGCTACACCTTC
CDR3 protein: CASRSQGTSYGYTF
clone size: .
V gene: TRBV2
D gene: .
J gene: TRBJ1-2

CDR3 DNA: TGTGCCTGGAGTGCCCGTGGGGGCTCGACCTCCTACGAGCAGTACTTC
CDR3 protein: CAWSARGGSTSYEQYF
clone size: .
V gene: TRBV30
D gene: .
J gene: TRBJ2-7

CDR3 DNA: TGTGCCAGCAACCATGGACAGGGTAATCAGCCCCAGCATTTT
CDR3 protein: CASNHGQGNQPQHF
clone size: .
V gene: TRBV28
D gene: TRBD1
J gene: TRBJ1-5

CDR3 DNA: TGCGCGAAGGGACAAGCAGACACGCAGTATTTT
CDR3 protein: CAKGQADTQYF
clone size: once
V gene: TRBV20-1
D gene: .
J gene: TRBJ2-3

CDR3 DNA: TGTGCCACCAGCAGAGATCAGGGATCAGGAAACACCATATATTTT
CDR3 protein: CATSRDQGSGNTIYF
clone size: .
V gene: TRBV15
D gene: .
J gene: TRBJ1-3

CDR3 DNA: TGTGCCAGCAGCTTAGGAGGGACAGTGTATCAGCCCCAGCATTTT
CDR3 protein: CASSLGGTVYQPQHF
clone size: .
V gene: TRBV11-2
D gene: TRBD1
J gene: TRBJ1-5

CDR3 DNA: TGTGCCAGCAGCTTAGTGGGACAGGGCGGTCGGCTGTCCGGGGAGCTGTTTTTT
CDR3 protein: CASSLVGQGGRLSGELFF
clone size: .
V gene: TRBV11-2
D gene: TRBD1
J gene: TRBJ2-2

CDR3 DNA: TGCGCCAGCAGTTGGGGACAGGGCGATACTGAAGCTTTCTTT
CDR3 protein: CASSWGQGDTEAFF
clone size: once
V gene: TRBV4-1
D gene: TRBD1
J gene: TRBJ1-1

CDR3 DNA: TGCGCCAGCAGCTCAGCCGGGACAGGGTCCCACGAGCAGTACTTC
CDR3 protein: CASSSAGTGSHEQYF
clone size: .
V gene: TRBV5-1
D gene: TRBD1
J gene: TRBJ2-7

CDR3 DNA: TGTGCCAGCAGTTTATCGGGGGCCTATGGCTACACCTTC
CDR3 protein: CASSLSGAYGYTF
clone size: .
V gene: TRBV27
D gene: .
J gene: TRBJ1-2

CDR3 DNA: TGTGCCAGCAGTTTGACACCAGAGAATTCACCCCTCCACTTT
CDR3 protein: CASSLTPENSPLHF
clone size: .
V gene: TRBV27
D gene: .
J gene: TRBJ1-6

CDR3 DNA: TGTGCCAGCACATCAGGGACTAGCGGAAACAATGAGCAGTTCTTC
CDR3 protein: CASTSGTSGNNEQFF
clone size: .
V gene: TRBV6-1
D gene: TRBD2
J gene: TRBJ2-1

CDR3 DNA: TGTGCCAGTAGCAACAGGGGGCGTCAGGACACTGAAGCTTTCTTT
CDR3 protein: CASSNRGRQDTEAFF
clone size: once
V gene: TRBV19
D gene: TRBD1
J gene: TRBJ1-1

CDR3 DNA: TGTGCCAGCTCACCAACCGAGACCCCGCGGTGCACCTTC
CDR3 protein: CASSPTETPRCTF
clone size: .
V gene: TRBV18
D gene: .
J gene: TRBJ1-2

CDR3 DNA: TGCGCCAGCAGCCGCCTCTTAACGAGGACTAATGAAAAACTGTTTTTT
CDR3 protein: CASSRLLTRTNEKLFF
clone size: .
V gene: TRBV4-1
D gene: .
J gene: TRBJ1-4

CDR3 DNA: TGTGCCAGCAGCTTAGCGATTCGGGGGAGTACTAACTATGGCTACACCTTC
CDR3 protein: CASSLAIRGSTNYGYTF
clone size: .
V gene: TRBV7-4
D gene: .
J gene: TRBJ1-2